The present T cell receptor beta chain was sequenced within a study of blood T cell repertoires in COVID-19 (TCRdb year 2020). About the investigation overall: Collaborator samples came from the United States, Italy and Spain and covered acute and convalescent phases of COVID-19. The repertoires were made available in a free public database intended to serve as a resource for research on the immune response to SARS-CoV-2. The samples were drawn from two sources: the first 160 participants of the ongoing ImmuneRACE study, and approximately 1,300 subjects contributed by 6 global collaborators. Where HLA class I and class II types were available, the types were taken from metadata supplied by the sample provider, not from assay-based typing. The prospective study material was composed of cDNA or gDNA derived from T cells, B-cell-depleted T cells, or PBMCs. Sample metadata almost always included a de-identified subject ID, COVID-19 status, age in years and sex. Deeply sampled blood TCRbeta repertoires from subjects exposed to, actively infected with, or recovered from COVID-19 were included in the dataset.

For this clone: The antigen it binds to is not known. Base qualities were left out, and no much larger clone turns up one base away.

Relative to germline, V is missing 5 bases and J is missing 6 bases, with 6 bases of the junction outside any gene match. The CDR3 runs 15 amino acids, cysteine and phenylalanine included. Here the CDR3 DNA is all that survives: 45 bases in frame from base 1. The germline V gene provides CDR1 MNHEY and CDR2 SVGEGT. TCRbeta CDR3 regions were amplified from genomic DNA by means of the immunoSEQ Assay, a bias-controlled multiplex PCR. The source study handled its data this way. The number of nucleated cells in each sample was estimated by amplification of reference gene primers within the assay. Sequence reads were collapsed and filtered to measure the absolute abundance of every unique TCRbeta CDR3 rearrangement. For each sample, productive Simpson clonality was calculated as the square root of Simpson's diversity index over productive rearrangements. TCRdb re-hosts the immuneACCESS table, in-frame sequences only. Its copies lack some clones; in the studies checked, an unresolved V gene accounts for under half of them, and the cause for the rest is not known. That table supplies the V and J calls and clone size; D and trimming were determined from the DNA. Present in this sample are about 200,000 clones, 70% to 90% of which were seen just once. The ten largest clonotypes hold less than 1.5% of the sample.

Paper-wide results and their limitations: The quantity of clinical and demographic metadata differed by source and by participant and was supplied without curation.

Participants in the prospective study were enrolled through a virtual design, were aged about 18 to 89 years, and lived in roughly 26 United States geographic areas. In the prospective study, participants were assigned to cohorts based on the clinical history participants reported in a screening survey and a study questionnaire. ImmuneRACE Cohort 3 recovered participants were defined by two consecutive negative NP/OP PCR tests, healthcare professional clearance, or symptom resolution. In the prospective study, whole blood, serum and a nasopharyngeal or oropharyngeal swab were collected from each participant by mobile phlebotomists. Over a roughly 2-month period, participants in the prospective study had the option of providing additional blood draws and questionnaires. Prospective study blood samples were shipped either frozen or at room temperature before DNA extraction.

Sequenced sample: PBMCs or T cells enriched from blood (not recorded which). This receptor chain uses TRBV6-2 or TRBV6-3 and TRBJ2-7; TRBD2 agrees with 14 junctional bases. The TCR was taken from a man younger than 40 who had recovered from COVID-19. CDR3 reads: CASSATSGGVSEQYF. At the DNA level, the sequence is TGTGCCAGCAGTGCGACTAGCGGGGGGGTGTCCGAGCAGTACTTC.